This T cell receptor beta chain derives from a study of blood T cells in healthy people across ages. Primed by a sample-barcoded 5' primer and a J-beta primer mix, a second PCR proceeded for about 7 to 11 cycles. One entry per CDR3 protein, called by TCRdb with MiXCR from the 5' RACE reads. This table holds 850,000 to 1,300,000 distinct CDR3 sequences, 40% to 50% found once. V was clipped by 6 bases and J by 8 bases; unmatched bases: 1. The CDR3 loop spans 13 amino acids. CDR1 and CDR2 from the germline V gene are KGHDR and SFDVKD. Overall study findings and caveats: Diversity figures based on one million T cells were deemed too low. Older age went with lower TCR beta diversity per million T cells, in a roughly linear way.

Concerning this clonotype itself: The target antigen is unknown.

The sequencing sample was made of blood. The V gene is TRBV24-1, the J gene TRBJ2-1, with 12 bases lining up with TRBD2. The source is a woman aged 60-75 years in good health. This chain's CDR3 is CATSLAGGHEQFF. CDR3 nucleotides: TGTGCCACCAGTCTAGCGGGAGGGCATGAGCAGTTCTTC.